This T cell receptor (beta chain) was identified during a study of CD8+ T cells in alopecia areata. Study-level results: Resident alphabeta T cells of normal skin are also sequenced in scalp samples. Mouse data revealed clearer TCR sharing than patient data did, a gap possibly tied to HLA. For lesional scalp, especially alopecia totalis/universalis, clonality was higher than in normal scalp.

The CDR3 runs to 14 residues. V shed 0 bases and J shed 10 bases, with 14 bases lying between them. Germline CDR1 MNHNS, CDR2 SASEGT. Extracted RNA was reverse transcribed, and the resulting cDNA served as sequencing template. The method was immunoSEQ multiplex PCR; TCRdb's version includes in-frame clones alone and lacks a portion of them. Of about 200,000 clones detected, more than 55% appear once; the ten largest clones hold 4.9%. With regard to this clone: Its antigen is currently unknown.

Both CD4+ and CD8+ T cells were separated by sorting PBMCs. The sample was CD8+ T cells sorted from blood. This sequence was found in a human donor in good health. V usage is TRBV6-1 and J usage is TRBJ2-3; D remains ambiguous. The CDR3 DNA is TGTGCCAGCAGTGAAGCCGTGACCCCGGATTCGCAGTATTTT. This translates into CASSEAVTPDSQYF.